This TCR beta chain was documented in a study of blood T cell repertoires in COVID-19. Study summary: Both acute and convalescent COVID-19 samples were obtained from the United States, Italy and Spain.

CDR3 length: 15 residues. Losses at the gene ends were 2 bases for V and 2 bases for J; bases not matched to a gene: 3. CDR1 LNHDA and CDR2 SQIVND come from the germline V gene (reference sequence). Generated by immunoSEQ multiplex PCR, the TCRdb table keeps only in-frame clones and is missing some. The repertoire includes under 70,000 clones, about nine tenths of them detected once, and about 7.3% sits in the top ten. Specimen: peripheral blood. The chain is built from TRBV19 and TRBJ2-7, with 10 bases lining up with TRBD1. The sequence derives from a woman aged 55-69 years with active or convalescent COVID-19. The CDR3 coding sequence is TGTGCCAGTAGTATACAGGGACAGGGGCCCTACGAGCAGTACTTC. Amino acids: CASSIQGQGPYEQYF.